The present T cell receptor (beta chain) was sequenced within a study of T cell responses to AZD1222 COVID-19 vaccine. Study-wide results and limits: No day 14 peak samples; only post-peak repertoires were characterized. At baseline, just 5 or 6 AZD1222 recipients tested seropositive. It should be noted that donors were predominantly white British and more often female, and clonal diversity was possibly underestimated.

Germline V lookup: CDR1 SGHRS, CDR2 YFSETQ. The CDR3 is made up of 15 amino acids. V was clipped by 4 bases and J by 0 bases, with 13 bases between them. Only one count was recorded for this clone. Its antigen is not known. The table came from immunoSEQ multiplex PCR; TCRdb's copy has only in-frame clones and leaves some out. There are fewer than 150,000 clones in the sample; roughly nine tenths occur only once, and about 9.5% lies in the top ten. V usage is TRBV5-1 and J usage is TRBJ2-5; D is perhaps TRBD1 (5 bases). The material was peripheral blood, obtained 28 days after the second AZD1222 dose. The source is an adult who received the AZD1222 COVID-19 vaccine. CDR3 in amino acids: CASSIGQAYQETQYF. Written as DNA, the CDR3 is TGCGCCAGCAGCATTGGACAAGCTTACCAAGAGACCCAGTACTTC.